What follows describes a single T cell receptor (beta chain). Its antigen is undetermined. J gave up 7 bases and V 3 bases, and 18 bases lay outside the gene matches. CDR1 MDHEN and CDR2 SYDVKM come from the germline V gene. The CDR3 consists of 18 residues. Assay: immunoSEQ multiplex PCR; the TCRdb copy retains only in-frame clones and omits some. The sample contains tens of thousands of clones, over 55% of which appear only once. CD8 memory was a combination that joined CD45RO+ cells with CCR7-negative CD45RA+ TemRA cells. This sample is part of a study of shared clonotypes between healthy human individuals. Whole-study context: Ranging from 18 to 49 in age, donors were a couple of women and a few men. A donor's plate count was three for CD4 naive and three for CD4 memory; CD8 naive had two and CD8 memory one.

Findings and caveats of the study: Of the naive CD4 clonotypes, roughly 5% were shared across a few donors.

This rearrangement joins TRBV28 to TRBJ2-3; 8 positions match TRBD2. This receptor was taken from a man aged 25-40 years in good health. Sequencing was done on a sample of memory CD8+ T cells sorted from blood. The subset: CD45RO+ cells pooled with CCR7-negative TemRA cells. CDR3 nucleotides: TGTGCCAGCAGTTTGATCCTCGAGCTGGCAGAGCGGGGGAATACGCAGTATTTT. Translated: CASSLILELAERGNTQYF. The full variable domain, with the rest looked up from reference TRBV28 and TRBJ2-3, is DVKVTQSSRYLVKRTGEKVFLECVQDMDHENMFWYRQDPGLGLRLIYFSYDVKMKEKGDIPEGYSVSREKKERFSLILESASTNQTSMYLCASSLILELAERGNTQYFGPGTRLTVL.